These 31 T cell receptor beta chains were all obtained from the same sample, sequenced in a study of CD8+ T cells in alopecia areata. Reverse transcribed after extraction, RNA yielded cDNA as the sequencing template. Clones were read by immunoSEQ multiplex PCR, and TCRdb kept only the in-frame ones, dropping some. The table records fewer than 100,000 clones, around 44% of them present only once. The sequenced sample consisted of CD4+ T cells sorted from blood. The receptors shown here come from a human donor with alopecia areata.

This sequence joins TRBV29-1 and TRBJ1-5, with D tentatively TRBD1 (5 bases). Trimming removed 6 bases at V and 6 bases at J, with 15 bases between. Germline V lookup: CDR1 SQVTM, CDR2 ANQGSEA. This CDR3 has 13 amino acids. The CDR3 here is CSVYDSAGQPQHF. Here the CDR3 DNA reads TGCAGCGTCTACGACAGCGCAGGTCAGCCCCAGCATTTT.

This clone showed up just a few times. The chain combines TRBV28 with TRBJ2-4; 9 bases align to TRBD1. The germline gives CDR1 MDHEN, CDR2 SYDVKM. The J segment lost 0 bases and the V segment lost 3 bases, leaving 12 bases of the junction unmatched. This CDR3 spans 19 amino acids. CDR3 DNA sequence: TGTGCCAGCAGTTTCCCGGACAGGGGAACCCTTCTAGCCAAAAACATTCAGTACTTC. It encodes CASSFPDRGTLLAKNIQYF.

The chain employs TRBV5-1 and TRBJ2-1; 14 bases map to TRBD2. This CDR3 is 16 amino acids long. V lost 4 bases, J lost 8 bases, and 8 bases stayed unmatched. Germline CDR1 SGHRS, CDR2 YFSETQ. The CDR3 sequence is CASSPRLAGGIDEQFF. The DNA for the CDR3 is TGCGCCAGCAGCCCCAGACTAGCGGGGGGGATTGATGAGCAGTTCTTC.

The chain has TRBV5-6 and TRBJ1-1; perhaps TRBD1 as D (6 bases). Germline CDR1 SGHDT, CDR2 YYEEEE. This CDR3 has 13 amino acids. V was pared by 4 bases and J by 6 bases, with 13 bases between. CDR3 nucleotides: TGTGCCAGCAGCCGGCAGGGGATCCCTGAAGCTTTCTTT. It specifies CASSRQGIPEAFF.

The chain carries TRBV18 and TRBJ2-7; D might be TRBD1 or TRBD2, each matching 5 bases. Germline-derived CDR1 and CDR2 are KGHSH and LQKENI. The CDR3 spans 14 residues. Trimming removed 3 bases from V and 0 bases from J, with 9 bases in between. In nucleotides, the CDR3 is TGTGCCAGCTCACCCGGGACGGACTCCTACGAGCAGTACTTC. Protein: CASSPGTDSYEQYF.

This clone turned up a few times. This chain uses TRBV9 with TRBJ1-2; 8 positions match TRBD1. This CDR3 has 15 amino acids. The junction had 4 bases not matched to a gene; V was cut back by 0 bases and J by 3 bases. Germline V gene sequence: CDR1 SGDLS, CDR2 YYNGEE. CDR3 in amino acids: CASSVGDRIDYGYTF. CDR3 DNA sequence: TGTGCCAGCAGCGTAGGGGACAGGATAGACTATGGCTACACCTTC. The full variable domain, completed using reference TRBV9 and TRBJ1-2, is DSGVTQTPKHLITATGQRVTLRCSPRSGDLSVYWYQQSLDQGLQFLIQYYNGEERAKGNILERFSAQQFPDLHSELNLSSLELGDSALYFCASSVGDRIDYGYTFGSGTRLTVV.

This clone came up a few times. This chain joins TRBV6-5 and TRBJ1-2; 9 positions match TRBD1. V shed 2 bases, J shed 4 bases, and the junction held 5 bases outside the gene matches. Germline loops: CDR1 MNHEY, CDR2 SVGAGI. The CDR3 is 15 amino acids. The CDR3 bases are TGTGCCAGCAGTTACAGGGGACAGGGTGTCTATGGCTACACCTTC. It specifies CASSYRGQGVYGYTF.

To note about this clone: Other DNA sequences within the sample encode an identical CDR3. CDR3 DNA sequence: TGCGCCAGCAGCGGGGGACAGCTGAACACTGAAGCTTTCTTT. Its translation: CASSGGQLNTEAFF. The genes are TRBV5-1 and TRBJ1-1; 7 bases agree with TRBD1. Germline CDR1 is SGHRS and CDR2 is YFSETQ. CDR3 length equals 14 residues. Losses at the gene ends were 4 bases for V and 0 bases for J; bases not matched to a gene: 3.

This clone was detected a few times. The chain couples TRBV2 to TRBJ2-1; D gene unclear. This CDR3 comprises 11 residues. CDR1 is SNHLY and CDR2 is FYNNEI in the germline V gene. V lost 2 bases and J 12 bases, leaving 8 bases between the germline ends. The CDR3 protein is CASSEKHWQFF. CDR3 nucleotides: TGTGCCAGCAGTGAAAAGCACTGGCAGTTCTTC.

The chain recombines TRBV2 with TRBJ2-7, with D possibly being TRBD1 (5 bases). V shed 4 bases and J shed 0 bases, with 10 bases lying between them. The germline V gene has CDR1 SNHLY and CDR2 FYNNEI. The CDR3 totals 14 residues. The CDR3 DNA is TGTGCCAGCAGTGGCAGGGTTAGCTCCTACGAGCAGTACTTC. This translates into CASSGRVSSYEQYF.

This clone was counted between two and nine times. The chain joins TRBV28 to TRBJ2-7, with D perhaps given as TRBD1 or TRBD2 (5 bases each). The ends were cut back, 5 bases at V and 2 bases at J, with 13 bases in the middle. Germline values: CDR1 MDHEN, CDR2 SYDVKM. The CDR3 loop spans 14 amino acids. CDR3 amino acids: CASSAGTDPYEQYF. The DNA for the CDR3 is TGTGCCAGCAGTGCCGGGACGGATCCCTACGAGCAGTACTTC. Full variable domain (missing parts from reference TRBV28 and TRBJ2-7): DVKVTQSSRYLVKRTGEKVFLECVQDMDHENMFWYRQDPGLGLRLIYFSYDVKMKEKGDIPEGYSVSREKKERFSLILESASTNQTSMYLCASSAGTDPYEQYFGPGTRLTVT.

This chain links TRBV23-1 with TRBJ2-5, with D unclear. TRBV23-1 is placed among ORFs of uncertain function. CDR3 length: 15 amino acids. Trimming removed 2 bases at V and 2 bases at J, with 12 bases between. DNA for the CDR3: TGCGCCAGCAGTCAAGATAATCAAGGACAAGAGACCCAGTACTTC. Translation gives CASSQDNQGQETQYF.

This clone was seen a few times. The rearrangement joins TRBV9 to TRBJ1-1; D call uncertain. Germline V gene data show CDR1 as SGDLS and CDR2 as YYNGEE. The CDR3 contains 12 residues. Trimming removed 4 bases from V and 6 bases from J, with 10 bases in between. The DNA of the CDR3 is TGTGCCAGCAGCCCACTGACCGCTGAAGCTTTCTTT. Its protein is CASSPLTAEAFF. The full variable domain, completed using reference TRBV9 and TRBJ1-1, is DSGVTQTPKHLITATGQRVTLRCSPRSGDLSVYWYQQSLDQGLQFLIQYYNGEERAKGNILERFSAQQFPDLHSELNLSSLELGDSALYFCASSPLTAEAFFGQGTRLTVV.

The chain recombines TRBV29-1 with TRBJ2-5; D is uncertain. V was shortened by 2 bases and J by 4 bases, with 5 bases between the two germline ends. There are 11 residues in the CDR3. Germline assignment: CDR1 SQVTM and CDR2 ANQGSEA. The CDR3 is CSVELGETQYF. CDR3 bases: TGCAGCGTTGAACTGGGAGAGACCCAGTACTTC.

This clone has only a few counts. J is TRBJ2-3 and V is TRBV29-1; possibly TRBD2 for D (6 bases). The length of the CDR3 is 14 residues. V lost 7 bases and J 1 base, leaving 15 bases between the germline ends. Germline CDR1 reads SQVTM; CDR2 reads ANQGSEA. Here the CDR3 reads CSGRLGGGTDTQYF. The DNA for the CDR3 is TGCAGCGGCCGATTGGGCGGGGGCACAGATACGCAGTATTTT.

This clone was observed a few times. This chain uses TRBV29-1 with TRBJ2-1; D call uncertain. Trimming shortened V by 8 bases and J by 8 bases, and 13 bases separated the two germline ends. CDR1 and CDR2 from the germline V gene are SQVTM and ANQGSEA. This CDR3 contains 11 residues. In DNA form, the CDR3 reads TGCAGCTCCGTGGTGATCGATGAGCAGTTCTTC. Its translation is CSSVVIDEQFF.

This clone was observed a single time. This sequence joins TRBV7-2 and TRBJ2-7; 7 bases match TRBD1. The V gene's germline CDR1 is SGHTA and CDR2 FQGNSA. J lost 3 bases, V lost 4 bases, and 15 bases had no gene match. This CDR3 is built from 17 residues. CDR3 bases: TGTGCCAGCAGCTCGCAAACTTGGGCAGGGGGTTTCTACGAGCAGTACTTC. Protein sequence: CASSSQTWAGGFYEQYF.

The chain uses TRBV23-1 and TRBJ2-1; D is uncertain. TRBV23-1 is placed among ORFs of uncertain function. The CDR3 runs to 13 residues. Trimming removed 2 bases from V and 6 bases from J, with 8 bases in between. The CDR3 reads CASSQGLSNEQFF. The CDR3 DNA reads TGCGCCAGCAGTCAAGGCCTCTCCAATGAGCAGTTCTTC.

This chain joins TRBV7-9 and TRBJ2-3; D gene ambiguous. The length of the CDR3 is 14 residues. Germline CDR1 SEHNR, CDR2 FQNEAQ (reference sequence). The V end lost 1 base, the J end lost 0 bases, and 5 bases lay between the germline ends. The DNA for the CDR3 is TGTGCCAGCAGCTTAGGGGCTAGCACAGATACGCAGTATTTT. It yields the protein CASSLGASTDTQYF.

This clone has more than one count but fewer than ten. The rearrangement joins TRBV29-1 to TRBJ2-6; unclear D gene. CDR3 length: 14 amino acids. Trimming removed 0 bases at V and 0 bases at J, with 3 bases between. Germline V CDR1 and CDR2: SQVTM, ANQGSEA. The CDR3 reads CSVEDNSGANVLTF. Here the CDR3 DNA reads TGCAGCGTTGAAGACAACTCTGGGGCCAACGTCCTGACTTTC.

This chain connects TRBV30 to TRBJ2-2, with 8 bases that match TRBD1. The CDR3 sequence is 14 residues long. Germline V gives CDR1 GTSNPN, CDR2 SVGIG (reference sequence). V lost 4 bases, J lost 3 bases, and 4 bases stayed unmatched. CDR3 loop: CAWTDRVDTGELFF. The CDR3 bases are TGTGCCTGGACGGACAGGGTCGACACCGGGGAGCTGTTTTTT.

The gene calls are TRBV2 and TRBJ1-5; 7 bases are a match to TRBD1. CDR3 length: 12 amino acids. V lost 7 bases and J lost 9; bases outside the gene matches: 6. The germline CDR1 and CDR2 sequences are SNHLY and FYNNEI. The CDR3 coding sequence is TGTGCCAGCAAAGGTGGGGACAGGCCCCAGCATTTT. Protein product: CASKGGDRPQHF.

This chain joins TRBV18 and TRBJ2-1; TRBD2 is a possible D gene (5 bases). The CDR3 has 17 residues. Germline V gene data show CDR1 as KGHSH and CDR2 as LQKENI. Between the trimmed V and J ends, which lost 3 bases and 2 bases, there was a span of 17 bases. CDR3 in amino acids: CASSPLNRVGAYNEQFF. The CDR3 nucleotides read TGTGCCAGCTCACCTCTGAATAGGGTGGGAGCCTACAATGAGCAGTTCTTC.

This clone was seen a few times. The chain joins TRBV28 to TRBJ2-7; D call uncertain. This CDR3 has 11 amino acids. Germline V lookup: CDR1 MDHEN, CDR2 SYDVKM. With 3 bases removed from V and 12 bases from J, the gap between germline ends came to 12 bases. The chain's CDR3 is CASSFGPIVYF. CDR3 in DNA: TGTGCCAGCAGTTTCGGGCCAATTGTGTACTTC.

The rearrangement joins TRBV30 to TRBJ2-1; 8 nucleotides match TRBD1. The CDR3 covers 12 residues. CDR1 and CDR2 (germline): GTSNPN, SVGIG (reference sequence). Losses at the gene ends were 8 bases for V and 4 bases for J; bases not matched to a gene: 4. The CDR3 loop is CAGQGAYNEQFF. In DNA, the CDR3 is TGTGCCGGACAGGGAGCTTACAATGAGCAGTTCTTC.

This chain joins TRBV5-6 and TRBJ2-1, with unresolved D. Looked up from germline, CDR1 is SGHDT and CDR2 is YYEEEE. The V and J ends lost 3 bases and 6 bases respectively, with 7 bases between them. The CDR3 is 12 amino acids. CDR3 sequence (DNA): TGTGCCAGCAGCTCGCTCCCCAATGAGCAGTTCTTC. Amino acids: CASSSLPNEQFF.

This chain uses TRBV5-4 with TRBJ2-3; TRBD1 matches 8 bases. V trimming: 6 bases; J trimming: 1 base; junction bases outside the gene matches: 10. The CDR3 totals 16 residues. CDR1 SGHNT and CDR2 YYREEE come from the germline V gene (reference sequence). CDR3 protein: CASKGDRGIGTDTQYF. Written as DNA, the CDR3 is TGTGCCAGCAAGGGCGACAGGGGTATTGGCACAGATACGCAGTATTTT.

The V and J genes are TRBV28 and TRBJ2-7; D is perhaps TRBD1 (5 bases). In germline, CDR1 is MDHEN, CDR2 SYDVKM. The CDR3 totals 12 residues. Deletions cut 4 bases from V and 4 bases from J, with 8 bases between. CDR3 nucleotide sequence: TGTGCCAGCAGTTACCGACAGTACGAGCAGTACTTC. Its translation is CASSYRQYEQYF.

The rearrangement uses TRBV4-2 and TRBJ2-3, with a weak D call TRBD2 (6 bases). The CDR3 has 16 residues. V dropped 0 bases and J dropped 1 base, with 11 bases sitting between them. CDR1 and CDR2 from the germline V gene are LGHNA and YNFKEQ. CDR3: CASSQELTSRTDTQYF. For the CDR3, the DNA is TGTGCCAGCAGCCAAGAGTTAACTAGCCGCACAGATACGCAGTATTTT.

V usage is TRBV30 and J usage is TRBJ2-4; D perhaps matches TRBD1 (6 bases). This CDR3 region has 12 residues. V lost 3 bases, J lost 7 bases, and 10 bases lay in between. CDR1 is GTSNPN, CDR2 SVGIG, per germline (reference sequence). CDR3: CAWRPGANIQYF. The CDR3 DNA reads as TGTGCCTGGAGGCCAGGGGCCAACATTCAGTACTTC.

The chain is built from TRBV5-1 and TRBJ2-5; 13 positions agree with TRBD2. The CDR3 has 16 residues. J gave up 5 bases and V 4 bases, and 8 bases lay outside the gene matches. Germline V CDR1 and CDR2: SGHRS, YFSETQ. CDR3 in amino acids: CASSPGLAGEGETQYF. In DNA, the CDR3 is TGCGCCAGCAGCCCCGGACTAGCGGGGGAAGGGGAGACCCAGTACTTC.